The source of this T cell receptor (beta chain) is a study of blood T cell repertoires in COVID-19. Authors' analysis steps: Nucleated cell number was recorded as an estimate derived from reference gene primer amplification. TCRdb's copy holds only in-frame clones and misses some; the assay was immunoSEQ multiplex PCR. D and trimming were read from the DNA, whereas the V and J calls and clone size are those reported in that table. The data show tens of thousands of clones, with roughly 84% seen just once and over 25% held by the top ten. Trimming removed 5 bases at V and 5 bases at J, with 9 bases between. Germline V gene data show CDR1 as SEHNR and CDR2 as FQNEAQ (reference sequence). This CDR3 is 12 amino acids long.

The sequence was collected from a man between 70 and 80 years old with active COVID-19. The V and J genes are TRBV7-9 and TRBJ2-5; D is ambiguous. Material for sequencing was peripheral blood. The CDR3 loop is CASSPIGETQYF. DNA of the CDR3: TGTGCCAGCAGCCCCATCGGTGAGACCCAGTACTTC.